The 19 T cell receptor beta chains below all came from one sample that was sequenced in a study of OX40 agonist ivuxolimab in advanced cancers. The method was the immunoSEQ multiplex PCR assay. The immuneACCESS repertoire file appears here via TCRdb, limited to in-frame rearrangements. These files lack a portion of the clones; in checked studies, under half of the deficit traces to unresolved V genes, and the cause of the others is not known. Here the sample has about 94,000 clones; around 90% occur a single time. The ten top clones hold just over 0.3% of the sample. The specimen was CD4+ or CD8+ T cells sorted from blood, collected in a trial of the OX40 agonist ivuxolimab. These receptors came from an adult with an advanced solid tumor such as melanoma, head and neck, liver or kidney cancer.

The chain joins TRBV5-4 to TRBJ1-4; 9 nucleotides align to TRBD1. This CDR3 region has 17 residues. The junction had 8 bases not matched to a gene; V was cut back by 5 bases and J by 0 bases. The germline V gene has CDR1 SGHNT and CDR2 YYREEE (reference sequence). The CDR3 here is CASRAGTGITTNEKLFF. DNA for the CDR3: TGTGCCAGCAGAGCCGGGACAGGGATAACAACTAATGAAAAACTGTTTTTT.

This CDR3 is CASSLDGSGNTIYF. CDR3 nucleotide sequence: TGCGCCAGCAGCTTGGATGGATCTGGAAACACCATATATTTT. The gene calls are TRBV5-1 and TRBJ1-3; D gene ambiguous. This CDR3 has 14 residues. Trimming pared 0 bases from V and 1 base from J, leaving 5 bases between. Per germline, CDR1 SGHRS and CDR2 YFSETQ.

The rearrangement joins TRBV25-1 to TRBJ2-5; the match to TRBD2 covers 14 bases. The junction had 9 bases not matched to a gene; V was cut back by 5 bases and J by 4 bases. The CDR3 length is 17 residues. Per germline, CDR1 MGHDK and CDR2 SYGVNS. The CDR3 DNA follows: TGTGCCAGCAGTCTGGTGACTAGCGGGGGGGCCCGAGAGACCCAGTACTTC. Its protein product is CASSLVTSGGARETQYF.

The rearrangement uses TRBV4-2 and TRBJ2-1; 14 bases map to TRBD2. Unmatched junction bases numbered 3, after V lost 1 base and J lost 4 bases. Germline lookup yields CDR1 LGHNA and CDR2 YNFKEQ. The length of the CDR3 is 17 residues. The CDR3 sequence is CASSQGTSGGRYNEQFF. Here the CDR3 DNA reads TGTGCCAGCAGCCAAGGGACTAGCGGGGGGAGGTACAATGAGCAGTTCTTC.

CDR3 sequence: CASSKRHMNTEAFF. Here the CDR3 DNA reads TGTGCCAGCAGCAAACGACACATGAACACTGAAGCTTTCTTT. This chain links TRBV9 with TRBJ1-1; D remains unclear. Germline V gene data show CDR1 as SGDLS and CDR2 as YYNGEE. V lost 4 bases and J 0 bases, leaving 10 bases between the germline ends. This CDR3 region has 14 residues.

The chain recombines TRBV11-2 with TRBJ1-1, with 7 bases aligning to TRBD1. J was trimmed by 4 bases and V by 1 base; bases with no gene match: 3. The length of the CDR3 is 14 residues. Per the germline V gene, CDR1 is SGHAT and CDR2 is FQNNGV. The CDR3 protein is CASSLAGGRTEAFF. In DNA, the CDR3 is TGTGCCAGCAGCTTAGCAGGGGGACGCACTGAAGCTTTCTTT.

This clone was seen a few times. V gene TRBV4-2 combines with J gene TRBJ1-2, with D possibly being TRBD1 (5 bases). V shed 0 bases and J shed 4 bases, with 15 bases lying between them. CDR1 and CDR2 from the germline V gene are LGHNA and YNFKEQ. This CDR3 is 16 amino acids long. The CDR3 DNA sequence: TGTGCCAGCAGCCAAGATGACCCGGGAAGGGGCTATGGCTACACCTTC. Its translation is CASSQDDPGRGYGYTF.

This clone was recorded only once. The V call is TRBV12-5, the J call TRBJ1-3; D gene uncertain. V was clipped by 8 bases and J by 2 bases, with 7 bases between them. Germline loops: CDR1 LGHNT, CDR2 FRNRAP. The CDR3 spans 12 residues. CDR3 residues: CASKGTGNTIYF. The CDR3, as DNA: TGTGCTAGTAAAGGTACTGGAAACACCATATATTTT. Based on the CDR3 plus reference TRBV12-5 and TRBJ1-3, the full variable domain is DARVTQTPRHKVTEMGQEVTMRCQPILGHNTVFWYRQTMMQGLELLAYFRNRAPLDDSGMPKDRFSAEMPDATLATLKIQPSEPRDSAVYFCASKGTGNTIYFGEGSWLTVV.

The chain is built from TRBV7-9 and TRBJ1-5; D gene unclear. The CDR3 length is 14 residues. Trimming took 2 bases from V and 6 from J, leaving 11 bases between them. The germline gives CDR1 SEHNR, CDR2 FQNEAQ (reference sequence). CDR3 loop: CASSLQSEGQPQHF. CDR3 coding DNA: TGTGCCAGCAGCTTACAGTCGGAGGGTCAGCCCCAGCATTTT.

The rearrangement joins TRBV5-1 to TRBJ2-3; 12 bases map to TRBD2. J lost 3 bases, V lost 1 base, and 15 bases had no gene match. The CDR3 sequence is 20 residues long. From germline, CDR1 is SGHRS and CDR2 YFSETQ. Here the CDR3 reads CASSLYVASGGAARTDTQYF. Written as DNA, the CDR3 is TGCGCCAGCAGCTTGTATGTGGCTAGCGGGGGGGCGGCCCGTACAGATACGCAGTATTTT.

The chain couples TRBV29-1 to TRBJ2-2; 7 nucleotides agree with TRBD2. The CDR3 spans 12 residues. The V and J ends lost 5 bases and 9 bases, in that order; junction bases with no gene match: 6. Germline V gives CDR1 SQVTM, CDR2 ANQGSEA. CDR3 DNA sequence: TGCAGCGTTTGGGGGGGGGAAAGGGAGCTGTTTTTT. Translated, it gives CSVWGGERELFF.

This clone has a single count. The chain uses TRBV2 and TRBJ2-7; D might be TRBD2 (5 bases). Germline CDR1 and CDR2: SNHLY and FYNNEI. This CDR3 is 16 amino acids long. The germline V and J ends were trimmed by 4 bases and 0 bases, with 16 bases remaining between them. The CDR3 spells CASSGWGDTFSYEQYF. CDR3 sequence (DNA): TGTGCCAGCAGTGGATGGGGAGACACTTTCTCCTACGAGCAGTACTTC.

The J gene is TRBJ1-6, the V gene TRBV11-1, with a tentative D call TRBD1 (6 bases). This CDR3 has 14 amino acids. Trimming left V 2 bases short and J 9 bases short, with 11 bases between. The germline gives CDR1 SGHAT, CDR2 FQDESV (reference sequence). This chain's CDR3 is CASSLLGGRSPLHF. The CDR3 bases are TGTGCCAGCAGCTTATTAGGGGGTCGTTCACCCCTCCACTTT. Full variable domain (outside the CDR3, taken from reference TRBV11-1 and TRBJ1-6): EAEVAQSPRYKITEKSQAVAFWCDPISGHATLYWYRQILGQGPELLVQFQDESVVDDSQLPKDRFSAERLKGVDSTLKIQPAELGDSAMYLCASSLLGGRSPLHFGNGTRLTVT.

The genes are TRBV6-1 and TRBJ2-7, with D possibly being TRBD2 (5 bases). The germline gives CDR1 MNHNS, CDR2 SASEGT. The CDR3 has 14 residues. V shed 5 bases and J shed 3 bases, with 14 bases lying between them. The chain's CDR3 is CASSNRAEGYEQYF. In nucleotides, the CDR3 is TGTGCCAGCAGTAACCGGGCTGAGGGCTACGAGCAGTACTTC.

The J gene is TRBJ1-2, the V gene TRBV11-2; D call uncertain. V lost 5 bases and J lost 7, with 8 bases in between. The CDR3 is made up of 11 amino acids. Germline V lookup: CDR1 SGHAT, CDR2 FQNNGV. The CDR3 spells CASSPQVGYTF. The CDR3 nucleotides are TGTGCCAGCAGCCCCCAGGTTGGCTACACCTTC.

The genes are TRBV19 and TRBJ1-1, with a weak D call TRBD1 (6 bases). Looked up from germline, CDR1 is LNHDA and CDR2 is SQIVND (reference sequence). This CDR3 comprises 14 residues. Trimming shortened V by 8 bases and J by 6 bases, and 19 bases separated the two germline ends. In DNA form, the CDR3 reads TGTGCCAGTGATTCGACAGGCAGAGGCGCTGAAGCTTTCTTT. It specifies CASDSTGRGAEAFF.

V is TRBV5-1 and J is TRBJ2-4; the D is unclear. Germline V CDR1 and CDR2: SGHRS, YFSETQ. Between the trimmed V and J ends, which lost 4 bases and 4 bases, there was a span of 18 bases. CDR3 size: 16 residues. The CDR3 bases are TGCGCCAGCAGCCCGGACGGCTCCTTTTTAAAAAACATTCAGTACTTC. Translation gives CASSPDGSFLKNIQYF.

The chain links TRBV2 to TRBJ1-4; TRBD1 agrees at 8 bases. With V trimmed by 7 bases and J by 0 bases, 1 base remained unmatched. This CDR3 contains 14 residues. Germline V gene lookup returns CDR1 SNHLY and CDR2 FYNNEI. The DNA of the CDR3 is TGTGCCAGCAAGACAGGGGCAACTAATGAAAAACTGTTTTTT. Protein sequence: CASKTGATNEKLFF.

The rearrangement uses TRBV5-6 and TRBJ1-2; D is unclear. The germline V gene encodes CDR1 SGHDT and CDR2 YYEEEE. Deletions cut 3 bases from V and 4 bases from J, with 7 bases between. The CDR3 covers 12 residues. This chain's CDR3 is CASSSVGYGYTF. Written as DNA, the CDR3 is TGTGCCAGCAGCTCGGTAGGCTATGGCTACACCTTC. Using reference TRBV5-6 and TRBJ1-2 for the parts outside the CDR3, the full variable domain is DAGVTQSPTHLIKTRGQQVTLRCSPKSGHDTVSWYQQALGQGPQFIFQYYEEEERQRGNFPDRFSGHQFPNYSSELNVNALLLGDSALYLCASSSVGYGYTFGSGTRLTVV.